Below are 23 T cell receptor beta chains sequenced from a single sample in a study of a mutant IDH1 vaccine in newly diagnosed glioma. Specified time point: week 11, during vaccination. Every vaccine dose comprised 300 ug of mutant IDH1 20-mer peptide plus topical imiquimod. These receptors' targets are unknown. Sequencing used immunoSEQ multiplex PCR; TCRdb keeps in-frame clones, though not all of them. The table has around 65,000 clones, about four fifths seen once. Here the sequenced sample was PBMCs, taken from a glioma patient whose treatment included an IDH1 peptide vaccine. These receptors were taken from a man in his forties or fifties with glioma.

V is TRBV5-1 and J is TRBJ1-2, with 8 positions matching TRBD1. The germline V gene encodes CDR1 SGHRS and CDR2 YFSETQ. The CDR3 extends over 14 amino acids. Trimming removed 5 bases from V and 3 bases from J; junction bases left unmatched: 6. CDR3 region: CASRRTGLDYGYTF. The CDR3 nucleotides read TGCGCCAGCAGACGGACAGGGCTCGACTATGGCTACACCTTC.

This clone was found once. The chain is built from TRBV14 and TRBJ2-1; 7 bases agree with TRBD2. This CDR3 contains 16 residues. Germline lookup yields CDR1 SGHDN and CDR2 FVKESK. The junction had 5 bases not matched to a gene; V was cut back by 1 base and J by 2 bases. Here the CDR3 DNA reads TGTGCCAGCAGCCAAGGCTTAGCGGGCGCCTACAATGAGCAGTTCTTC. Residues: CASSQGLAGAYNEQFF. Based on the CDR3 plus reference TRBV14 and TRBJ2-1, the full variable domain is EAGVTQFPSHSVIEKGQTVTLRCDPISGHDNLYWYRRVMGKEIKFLLHFVKESKQDESGMPNNRFLAERTGGTYSTLKVQPAELEDSGVYFCASSQGLAGAYNEQFFGPGTRLTVL.

This clone was observed once. The V gene is TRBV7-6, the J gene TRBJ2-7, with 8 bases matching TRBD2. This CDR3 contains 14 residues. The trim removed 5 bases at V and 3 bases at J, leaving 6 bases unmatched. The germline V gene encodes CDR1 SGHVS and CDR2 FNYEAQ. CDR3 sequence reads: CASSTGGLSYEQYF. CDR3 coding DNA: TGTGCCAGCAGCACGGGGGGGTTAAGCTACGAGCAGTACTTC.

The genes are TRBV9 and TRBJ2-5; 7 nucleotides line up with TRBD2. The germline V gene encodes CDR1 SGDLS and CDR2 YYNGEE. The CDR3 sequence is 15 residues long. The trim removed 4 bases at V and 1 base at J, leaving 7 bases unmatched. CDR3 amino acids: CASSTSVGVQETQYF. CDR3 in DNA: TGTGCCAGCAGCACTAGCGTGGGGGTCCAAGAGACCCAGTACTTC.

J is TRBJ1-6 and V is TRBV21-1; TRBD1, the table's D call, was not compared with the DNA. TRBV21-1 is labeled a pseudogene. The CDR3 contains 13 residues. CDR3 nucleotide sequence: TGTGCCAGCAAACAGGGGGTTAAGTCACCCCTCCACTTT. It specifies CASKQGVKSPLHF.

This chain uses TRBV4-3 with TRBJ1-2; 7 bases align to TRBD1. Germline-derived CDR1 and CDR2 are LGHNA and YSLEER. The CDR3 covers 16 residues. Losses at the gene ends were 0 bases for V and 1 base for J; bases not matched to a gene: 5. CDR3 DNA sequence: TGCGCCAGCAGCCAAGATTGGGCAGGGGGTAACTATGGCTACACCTTC. It encodes CASSQDWAGGNYGYTF.

The CDR3 here is CSVEEGANYGYTF. The CDR3 coding sequence is TGCAGCGTTGAAGAAGGGGCTAACTATGGCTACACCTTC. V gene TRBV29-1 combines with J gene TRBJ1-2; TRBD1 might be the D (5 bases). Germline V gene lookup returns CDR1 SQVTM and CDR2 ANQGSEA. Trimming left V 0 bases short and J 0 bases short, with 5 bases between. This CDR3 spans 13 amino acids.

This clone has only a few counts. This chain connects TRBV9 to TRBJ1-3, with D hard to call. V was trimmed by 5 bases and J by 2 bases, leaving 8 bases between them. This CDR3 is built from 13 residues. CDR1 and CDR2 from the germline V gene are SGDLS and YYNGEE. The CDR3 nucleotides read TGTGCCAGCAGGGGTCGTGCTGGAAACACCATATATTTT. This codes for CASRGRAGNTIYF.

The chain recombines TRBV19 with TRBJ2-7; 9 nucleotides line up with TRBD1. The CDR3 runs to 15 residues. CDR1 and CDR2 from the germline V gene are LNHDA and SQIVND (reference sequence). J lost 2 bases, V lost 6 bases, and 8 bases had no gene match. CDR3: CASRIWTGEAYEQYF. DNA for the CDR3: TGTGCCAGTAGAATTTGGACAGGGGAGGCCTACGAGCAGTACTTC.

The V call is TRBV6-1, the J call TRBJ2-7; no clear D gene. CDR3 length equals 12 residues. Germline-derived CDR1 and CDR2 are MNHNS and SASEGT. V lost 5 bases and J 1 base, leaving 6 bases between the germline ends. For the CDR3, the DNA is TGTGCCAGCAGTAGCGTTTCCTACGAGCAGTACTTC. This translates into CASSSVSYEQYF.

The chain combines TRBV19 with TRBJ1-1; 7 positions agree with TRBD1. Trimming at V came to 4 bases and at J to 1 base, leaving 6 bases not matched to a gene. Germline CDR1 is LNHDA and CDR2 is SQIVND (reference sequence). The CDR3 is 15 residues long. The CDR3, as DNA: TGTGCCAGTAGTACCACGACAGGGCCGAACACTGAAGCTTTCTTT. This encodes CASSTTTGPNTEAFF.

The genes are TRBV5-6 and TRBJ2-7; no clear D gene. CDR3 length equals 13 residues. Trimming took off 0 bases at V and 3 bases at J, with 7 bases between the two ends. Germline values: CDR1 SGHDT, CDR2 YYEEEE. The CDR3 bases are TGTGCCAGCAGCTTGGGGCGATACTACGAGCAGTACTTC. Amino acid sequence: CASSLGRYYEQYF.

The chain combines TRBV19 with TRBJ2-7; D remains unclear. Germline V CDR1 and CDR2: LNHDA, SQIVND (reference sequence). CDR3 length: 13 amino acids. V was shortened by 2 bases and J by 4 bases, with 9 bases between the two germline ends. The CDR3 reads CASSIRTDYEQYF. Written as DNA, the CDR3 is TGTGCCAGTAGTATAAGGACCGATTACGAGCAGTACTTC.

This clone was recorded a few times. This rearrangement joins TRBV6-1 to TRBJ1-4; D perhaps matches TRBD1 (5 bases). Trimming took off 2 bases at V and 10 bases at J, with 11 bases between the two ends. The CDR3 contains 13 residues. Germline CDR1 MNHNS, CDR2 SASEGT. This CDR3 is CASSENERGKLFF. DNA for the CDR3: TGTGCCAGCAGTGAAAATGAAAGGGGAAAACTGTTTTTT.

The table lists this clone with a few counts. The rearrangement uses TRBV18 and TRBJ1-1; no definite D call. The V end was cut by 3 bases, the J end by 4 bases, with 12 bases between. This CDR3 has 14 residues. Germline V gene data show CDR1 as KGHSH and CDR2 as LQKENI. The CDR3 bases are TGTGCCAGCTCACCGGGCGTAGGGCGCACTGAAGCTTTCTTT. Translation: CASSPGVGRTEAFF.

The V call is TRBV5-8, the J call TRBJ1-5, with D possibly matching TRBD1 (5 bases). CDR3 length: 15 amino acids. Per the germline V gene, CDR1 is SGHTS and CDR2 is YDEGEE. V gave up 3 bases and J gave up 2 bases, with 12 bases separating them. The CDR3 reads CASSSQGLGNQPQHF. In nucleotides, the CDR3 is TGTGCCAGCAGCTCGCAGGGACTGGGCAATCAGCCCCAGCATTTT.

J is TRBJ1-1 and V is TRBV2; D gene unclear. Germline CDR1 and CDR2: SNHLY and FYNNEI. CDR3 length: 14 amino acids. The V end lost 4 bases, the J end lost 1 base, and 10 bases lay between the germline ends. The CDR3 DNA sequence: TGTGCCAGCAGTGTGGCCCTAAGGAACACTGAAGCTTTCTTT. Its protein product is CASSVALRNTEAFF.

This clone was found once. J is TRBJ1-1 and V is TRBV4-3; tentatively, D is TRBD1 (5 bases). The length of the CDR3 is 15 residues. Germline loops: CDR1 LGHNA, CDR2 YSLEER. Deletions cut 4 bases from V and 3 bases from J, with 15 bases between. This CDR3 is CASSPTERGHTEAFF. The CDR3 bases are TGCGCCAGCAGCCCTACGGAGAGGGGACACACTGAAGCTTTCTTT.

This chain connects TRBV25-1 to TRBJ2-2; D gene ambiguous. Trimming removed 4 bases from V and 2 bases from J, with 11 bases in between. The CDR3 has 15 amino acids. The germline V gene encodes CDR1 MGHDK and CDR2 SYGVNS. CDR3 amino acids: CASSVTGSNTGELFF. CDR3 DNA: TGTGCCAGCAGTGTAACTGGATCAAACACCGGGGAGCTGTTTTTT.

The chain combines TRBV5-6 with TRBJ1-2; D gene unclear. The germline V gene has CDR1 SGHDT and CDR2 YYEEEE. This CDR3 is 12 amino acids long. V gave up 4 bases and J gave up 7 bases, with 11 bases separating them. The CDR3 sequence: CASSTDAGGYTF. The CDR3 DNA is TGTGCCAGCAGCACTGACGCGGGTGGCTACACCTTC.

V and J are TRBV28 and TRBJ2-7, with TRBD2 identical over 10 bases. CDR3 length: 15 residues. Trimming at V came to 2 bases and at J to 4 bases, leaving 5 bases not matched to a gene. Germline assignment: CDR1 MDHEN and CDR2 SYDVKM. CDR3 nucleotide sequence: TGTGCCAGCAGTTTAAGCGGGAGGGCCGGGTACGAGCAGTACTTC. It encodes CASSLSGRAGYEQYF.

The chain employs TRBV6-1 and TRBJ1-4, with D possibly being TRBD1 (5 bases). The CDR3 has 14 residues. Germline CDR1 MNHNS, CDR2 SASEGT. Trimming took off 6 bases at V and 5 bases at J, with 13 bases between the two ends. The CDR3 is CASRRGAVNEKLFF. In DNA form, the CDR3 reads TGTGCCAGCAGACGAGGGGCCGTAAATGAAAAACTGTTTTTT.

This chain joins TRBV7-2 and TRBJ1-2; D perhaps matches TRBD1 (6 bases). CDR1 and CDR2 from the germline V gene are SGHTA and FQGNSA. The ends were cut back, 5 bases at V and 6 bases at J, with 19 bases in the middle. CDR3 length equals 15 residues. The CDR3 DNA is TGTGCCAGCAGCGACCCGCGGAGGGGGGCGCATGGCTACACCTTC. Its protein product is CASSDPRRGAHGYTF.